The 21 T cell receptor beta chains below come from one sample, sequenced in a study of cytomegalovirus exposure and HLA in healthy donors. Primers included in the PCR were 60 Vbeta and 13 Jbeta primers. Here immunoSEQ multiplex PCR was the method, and the copy in TCRdb shows in-frame clones only, minus some. The repertoire includes approximately 110,000 clones, about two thirds of them detected once, and about 5% sits in the top ten. Sequenced: PBMCs. Receptors originate from a woman between 70 and 85 years old in good health and CMV-seropositive.

The rearrangement uses TRBV7-9 and TRBJ2-1; D is perhaps TRBD2 (5 bases). Germline loops: CDR1 SEHNR, CDR2 FQNEAQ (reference sequence). The CDR3 sequence is 16 residues long. V lost 5 bases and J 0 bases, leaving 14 bases between the germline ends. The CDR3 loop is CASSEGRAVSYNEQFF. CDR3 nucleotide sequence: TGTGCCAGCAGCGAGGGTAGGGCCGTCTCCTACAATGAGCAGTTCTTC.

CDR3 amino acids: CASSLGGADDYGYTF. CDR3 sequence (DNA): TGCGCCAGCTCCCTAGGGGGGGCCGACGACTATGGCTACACCTTC. This rearrangement joins TRBV5-1 to TRBJ1-2; TRBD1 is a possible D gene (6 bases). Germline V gene data show CDR1 as SGHRS and CDR2 as YFSETQ. The ends were cut back, 7 bases at V and 3 bases at J, with 19 bases in the middle. This CDR3 has 15 residues. Full variable domain (remainder filled in from reference TRBV5-1 and TRBJ1-2): KAGVTQTPRYLIKTRGQQVTLSCSPISGHRSVSWYQQTPGQGLQFLFEYFSETQRNKGNFPGRFSGRQFSNSRSEMNVSTLELGDSALYLCASSLGGADDYGYTFGSGTRLTVV.

This clone showed up just a few times. The chain carries TRBV5-1 and TRBJ2-5; TRBD2 matches 7 bases. Germline V gene lookup returns CDR1 SGHRS and CDR2 YFSETQ. CDR3 length equals 16 residues. Trimming at V came to 6 bases and at J to 2 bases, leaving 13 bases not matched to a gene. The CDR3 DNA sequence: TGCGCCAGCACCCTCGTGCCTAGCGGTGCGCAAGAGACCCAGTACTTC. Its protein product is CASTLVPSGAQETQYF.

The chain is built from TRBV6-5 and TRBJ1-5; 7 nucleotides align to TRBD1. This CDR3 has 14 residues. CDR1 and CDR2 (germline): MNHEY, SVGAGI. The ends lost 6 bases at V and 4 bases at J; junction bases unmatched: 6. This chain's CDR3 is CASSTDRENQPQHF. The CDR3 nucleotides read TGTGCCAGCAGCACAGACAGGGAGAATCAGCCCCAGCATTTT.

The chain joins TRBV6-1 to TRBJ1-1; D is perhaps TRBD1 (6 bases). The CDR3 extends over 14 amino acids. V was shortened by 7 bases and J by 2 bases, with 14 bases between the two germline ends. Germline V gives CDR1 MNHNS, CDR2 SASEGT. CDR3 in DNA: TGTGCCAGCACCCGAACAGGGTTAAACACTGAAGCTTTCTTT. Its protein product is CASTRTGLNTEAFF.

The V call is TRBV5-6, the J call TRBJ1-1; D not resolved. Trimming left V 0 bases short and J 0 bases short, with 6 bases between. Germline CDR1 is SGHDT and CDR2 is YYEEEE. The length of the CDR3 is 14 residues. CDR3 DNA: TGTGCCAGCAGCTTGGTTTCTTTGAACACTGAAGCTTTCTTT. Translation: CASSLVSLNTEAFF.

This clone was observed a single time. This CDR3 is also generated by other DNA sequences in the sample. J is TRBJ1-1 and V is TRBV4-3, with D uncertain. The CDR3 totals 14 residues. From germline, CDR1 is LGHNA and CDR2 YSLEER. The ends were cut back, 1 base at V and 2 bases at J, with 8 bases in the middle. The CDR3 coding sequence is TGCGCCAGCAGCCAAGGGGCGGGAAACACTGAAGCTTTCTTT. Amino acids: CASSQGAGNTEAFF.

This clone occurred a few times. V gene TRBV10-3 combines with J gene TRBJ2-1; possible D gene TRBD1, 5 bases. V shed 0 bases and J shed 5 bases, with 8 bases lying between them. Germline V gene sequence: CDR1 ENHRY, CDR2 SYGVKD. The CDR3 has 14 amino acids. The DNA for the CDR3 is TGTGCCATCAGTGAGTCAGGGGCCAACAATGAGCAGTTCTTC. This encodes CAISESGANNEQFF.

This clone was counted a single time. V gene TRBV30 combines with J gene TRBJ1-2; 7 positions agree with TRBD1. V was pared by 4 bases and J by 5 bases, with 1 base of the junction left unmatched. The CDR3 length is 11 residues. The germline CDR1 and CDR2 sequences are GTSNPN and SVGIG (reference sequence). The CDR3 protein is CAWTGGYGYTF. CDR3 nucleotides: TGTGCCTGGACAGGGGGTTATGGCTACACCTTC.

The gene calls are TRBV18 and TRBJ1-1; 7 bases are shared with TRBD1. The CDR3 spans 15 residues. Germline trimming cut 1 base from V and 3 bases from J; bases unmatched to any gene: 5. Germline CDR1 reads KGHSH; CDR2 reads LQKENI. CDR3 protein: CASSPQGAVDTEAFF. CDR3 nucleotides: TGTGCCAGCTCACCACAGGGGGCTGTAGACACTGAAGCTTTCTTT.

The chain combines TRBV30 with TRBJ1-2; D is unclear. Trimming took 4 bases from V and 3 from J, leaving 18 bases between them. In germline, CDR1 is GTSNPN, CDR2 SVGIG (reference sequence). CDR3 length: 15 residues. The DNA for the CDR3 is TGTGCCTGGAAGCATTTACCCCCGGTGGACTATGGCTACACCTTC. It codes for CAWKHLPPVDYGYTF.

The chain links TRBV7-2 to TRBJ1-1; 7 nucleotides align to TRBD1. Trimming removed 3 bases from V and 1 base from J; junction bases left unmatched: 5. This CDR3 is 15 amino acids long. Germline CDR1 SGHTA, CDR2 FQGNSA. This CDR3 is CASSFGTAQNTEAFF. The CDR3 bases are TGTGCCAGCAGCTTCGGGACAGCCCAGAACACTGAAGCTTTCTTT. Filled out from reference TRBV7-2 and TRBJ1-1, the complete variable domain reads GAGVSQSPSNKVTEKGKDVELRCDPISGHTALYWYRQSLGQGLEFLIYFQGNSAPDKSGLPSDRFSAERTGGSVSTLTIQRTQQEDSAVYLCASSFGTAQNTEAFFGQGTRLTVV.

This chain uses TRBV21-1 with TRBJ1-5; the table's D call, TRBD1, has no DNA check behind it. TRBV21-1 is a known pseudogene. The CDR3 spans 16 residues. CDR3 region: CASSKVGRGVDQPQHF. DNA of the CDR3: TGTGCCAGCAGCAAAGTCGGCAGGGGGGTCGATCAGCCCCAGCATTTT.

This clone has only a few counts. The CDR3 region is CASSYGGGGPNTQYF. CDR3 bases: TGTGCCAGCAGTTACGGGGGCGGGGGGCCAAATACGCAGTATTTT. The V gene is TRBV6-5, the J gene TRBJ2-3; 8 bases are shared with TRBD2. The germline gives CDR1 MNHEY, CDR2 SVGAGI. The CDR3 has 15 amino acids. V dropped 2 bases and J dropped 7; count of bases not matched to a gene: 8.

This clone was seen only a few times. This sequence joins TRBV5-8 and TRBJ1-2; TRBD1 matches at 7 bases. Trimming at V came to 4 bases and at J to 8 bases, leaving 5 bases not matched to a gene. Germline V gene data show CDR1 as SGHTS and CDR2 as YDEGEE. CDR3 length: 12 residues. CDR3 nucleotide sequence: TGTGCCAGCAGCGATGACAGGGTCGGCTACACCTTC. Translation: CASSDDRVGYTF.

The V gene is TRBV6-1, the J gene TRBJ2-7; 7 nucleotides align to TRBD1. The CDR3 is 13 residues long. V dropped 5 bases and J dropped 2; count of bases not matched to a gene: 3. Germline-derived CDR1 and CDR2 are MNHNS and SASEGT. CDR3: CASSRTGAYEQYF. The CDR3 nucleotides read TGTGCCAGCAGTAGGACAGGAGCCTACGAGCAGTACTTC.

In nucleotides, the CDR3 is TGTGCCAGCAGCCCGGAGGGCGGGGTGAACACCGGGGAGCTGTTTTTT. The encoded protein is CASSPEGGVNTGELFF. The chain uses TRBV7-6 and TRBJ2-2; possibly TRBD2 for D (6 bases). The length of the CDR3 is 16 residues. Trimming shortened V by 5 bases and J by 1 base, and 14 bases separated the two germline ends. Looked up from germline, CDR1 is SGHVS and CDR2 is FNYEAQ. The complete variable domain, with remaining parts taken from reference TRBV7-6 and TRBJ2-2, reads GAGVSQSPRYKVTKRGQDVALRCDPISGHVSLYWYRQALGQGPEFLTYFNYEAQQDKSGLPNDRFSAERPEGSISTLTIQRTEQRDSAMYRCASSPEGGVNTGELFFGEGSRLTVL.

The J gene is TRBJ2-3, the V gene TRBV4-2; TRBD1 matches at 9 bases. This CDR3 comprises 16 residues. J lost 5 bases, V lost 3 bases, and 9 bases had no gene match. In germline, CDR1 is LGHNA, CDR2 YNFKEQ. The CDR3 DNA reads as TGTGCCAGCAGCCACGGGGCAGGGACAGGGTTAGATACGCAGTATTTT. Its protein is CASSHGAGTGLDTQYF.

This clone was observed a handful of times. The CDR3 loop is CASSFGTAKNIQYF. In DNA, the CDR3 is TGTGCCAGCAGCTTCGGTACAGCCAAAAACATTCAGTACTTC. This chain links TRBV5-6 with TRBJ2-4; no clear D. Germline V CDR1 and CDR2: SGHDT, YYEEEE. The CDR3 has 14 residues. V was shortened by 2 bases and J by 0 bases, with 6 bases between the two germline ends.

This sequence joins TRBV15 and TRBJ1-2, with D possibly TRBD1 on 5 matching bases. The CDR3 totals 14 residues. Germline CDR1 LNHNV, CDR2 YYDKDF (reference sequence). Trimming cost V 6 bases and J 3 bases, with 14 bases left between them. The CDR3 loop is CATSSGWGDYGYTF. Written as DNA, the CDR3 is TGTGCCACCAGTTCGGGTTGGGGGGACTATGGCTACACCTTC.

The rearrangement links TRBV12-5 to TRBJ1-1; D may be TRBD1 (5 bases). The CDR3 is 14 residues long. Looked up from germline, CDR1 is LGHNT and CDR2 is FRNRAP. Trimming stripped 7 bases from V and 1 base from J, with 13 bases between. The CDR3 loop is CASAGGIGNTEAFF. In DNA, the CDR3 is TGTGCTAGTGCCGGGGGTATCGGGAACACTGAAGCTTTCTTT.